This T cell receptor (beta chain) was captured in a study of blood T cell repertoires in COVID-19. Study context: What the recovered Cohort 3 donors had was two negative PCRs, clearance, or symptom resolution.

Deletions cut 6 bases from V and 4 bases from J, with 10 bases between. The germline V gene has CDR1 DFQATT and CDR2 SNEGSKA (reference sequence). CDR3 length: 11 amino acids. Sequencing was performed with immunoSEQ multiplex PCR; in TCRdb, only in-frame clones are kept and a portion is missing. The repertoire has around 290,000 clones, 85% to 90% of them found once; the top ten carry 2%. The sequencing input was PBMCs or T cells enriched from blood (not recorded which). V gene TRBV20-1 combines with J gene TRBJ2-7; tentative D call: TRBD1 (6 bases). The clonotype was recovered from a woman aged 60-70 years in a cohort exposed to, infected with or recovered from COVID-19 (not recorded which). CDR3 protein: CSAAQGYEQYF. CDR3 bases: TGCAGTGCGGCACAGGGATACGAGCAGTACTTC.